This T cell receptor beta chain was retrieved from a study of shared clonotypes between healthy human individuals. Naive CD8 cells lacked CD45RO, underwent positive selection for CCR7 and left out terminally differentiated effector memory CD45RA+ cells. Sorted-subset replicate PCRs used approximately 180 ng of genomic DNA. This amount corresponded to about 30,000 T cell genomes. This table comes from immunoSEQ multiplex PCR, and its TCRdb copy is limited to in-frame clones, with some not included. This sample has under 850,000 clones, with about 92% found just once. J was trimmed by 0 bases and V by 7 bases; bases with no gene match: 12. Germline assignment: CDR1 MDHEN and CDR2 SYDVKM. The CDR3 is 18 residues long.

The chain has TRBV28 and TRBJ2-6; TRBD1 matches 7 bases. The sample was naive CD8+ T cells sorted from blood. This TCR was recovered from a man aged 30-40 years in good health. The CDR3 DNA is TGTGCCAGCACCCAAGAGGGACAGCTCTTCTCTGGGGCCAACGTCCTGACTTTC. It yields the protein CASTQEGQLFSGANVLTF.